This T cell receptor (beta chain) was observed in a study of shared clonotypes between healthy human individuals. CDR1 SGHDT and CDR2 YYEEEE come from the germline V gene. The CDR3 has 14 residues. Trimming at V came to 3 bases and at J to 8 bases, leaving 8 bases not matched to a gene. Sequencing was at deep level. Input per replicate PCR of unsorted PBMC was about 300 ng DNA, corresponding to roughly 28,000 T cell genomes. The assay was immunoSEQ multiplex PCR, and TCRdb's table has in-frame clones only and misses some. Of about half a million clones listed, about 78% are singletons. Around 90 million PBMCs served as the genomic DNA source for unsorted samples.

The gene calls are TRBV5-6 and TRBJ2-1; 7 nucleotides agree with TRBD2. The clonotype originates from a woman in her thirties or forties in good health. Some clones in this sample may be carry-over from other donors' samples. Sequenced input: PBMCs. The CDR3 reads CASSSGLSIDEQFF. CDR3 DNA: TGTGCCAGCAGCTCGGGACTATCAATTGATGAGCAGTTCTTC.